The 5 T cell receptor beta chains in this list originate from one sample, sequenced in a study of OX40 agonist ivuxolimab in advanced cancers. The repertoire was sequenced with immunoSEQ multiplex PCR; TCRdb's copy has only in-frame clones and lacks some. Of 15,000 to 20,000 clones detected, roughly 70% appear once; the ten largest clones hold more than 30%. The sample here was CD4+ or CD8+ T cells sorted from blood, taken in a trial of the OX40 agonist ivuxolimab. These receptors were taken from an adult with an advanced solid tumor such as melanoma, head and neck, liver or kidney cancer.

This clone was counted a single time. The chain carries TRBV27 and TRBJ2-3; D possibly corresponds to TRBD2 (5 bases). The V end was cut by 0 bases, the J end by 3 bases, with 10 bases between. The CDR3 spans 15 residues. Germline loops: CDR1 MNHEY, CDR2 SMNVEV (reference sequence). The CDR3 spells CASSLSSGTTDTQYF. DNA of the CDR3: TGTGCCAGCAGTTTATCTTCGGGAACGACAGATACGCAGTATTTT.

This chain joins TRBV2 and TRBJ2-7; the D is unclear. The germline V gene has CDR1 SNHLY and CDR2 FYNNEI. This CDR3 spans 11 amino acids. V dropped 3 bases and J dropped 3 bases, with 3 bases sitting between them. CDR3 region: CASSDSYEQYF. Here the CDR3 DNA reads TGTGCCAGCAGTGACAGCTACGAGCAGTACTTC.

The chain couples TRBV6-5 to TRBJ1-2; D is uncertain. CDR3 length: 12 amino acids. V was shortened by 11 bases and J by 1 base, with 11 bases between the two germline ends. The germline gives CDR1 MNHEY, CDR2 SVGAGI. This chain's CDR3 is CAVKALNYGYTF. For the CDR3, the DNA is TGTGCCGTCAAGGCACTTAACTATGGCTACACCTTC.

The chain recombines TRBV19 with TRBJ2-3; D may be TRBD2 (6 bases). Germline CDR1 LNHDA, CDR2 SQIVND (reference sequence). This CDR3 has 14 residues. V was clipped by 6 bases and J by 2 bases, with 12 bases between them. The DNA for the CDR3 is TGTGCCAGTAGCGACGGGGGACTCACAGATACGCAGTATTTT. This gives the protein CASSDGGLTDTQYF.

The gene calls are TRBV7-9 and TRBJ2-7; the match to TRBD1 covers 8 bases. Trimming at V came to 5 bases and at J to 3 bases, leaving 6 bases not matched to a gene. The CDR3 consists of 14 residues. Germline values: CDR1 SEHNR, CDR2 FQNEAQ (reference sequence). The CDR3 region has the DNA TGTGCCAGCAGCACCCGGGACAGGAGCTACGAGCAGTACTTC. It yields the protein CASSTRDRSYEQYF.